The next 16 T cell receptor beta chains were all read from a single sample in a study of cytomegalovirus exposure and HLA in healthy donors. 60 Vbeta and 13 Jbeta primers were used in PCR. Data came from immunoSEQ multiplex PCR; TCRdb stores just in-frame clones and leaves some out. This repertoire shows 85,000 to 110,000 clones, roughly 80% found once; its top ten account for under 4.5%. The sequenced sample was PBMCs. The receptors shown here come from a middle-aged man in good health and CMV-seropositive.

This chain links TRBV5-1 with TRBJ1-3; D is perhaps TRBD1 (5 bases). CDR1 is SGHRS and CDR2 is YFSETQ in the germline V gene. This CDR3 is built from 15 residues. V was clipped by 0 bases and J by 1 base, with 8 bases between them. The CDR3, as DNA: TGCGCCAGCAGCTTGGCAGGGTCTTCTGGAAACACCATATATTTT. It encodes CASSLAGSSGNTIYF. The full variable domain, its missing parts supplied by reference TRBV5-1 and TRBJ1-3, is KAGVTQTPRYLIKTRGQQVTLSCSPISGHRSVSWYQQTPGQGLQFLFEYFSETQRNKGNFPGRFSGRQFSNSRSEMNVSTLELGDSALYLCASSLAGSSGNTIYFGEGSWLTVV.

In the case of this clone: Other DNA sequences in the same sample also yield this CDR3. The genes are TRBV28 and TRBJ1-1; perhaps TRBD1 as D (5 bases). Germline CDR1 MDHEN, CDR2 SYDVKM. V shed 1 base and J shed 4 bases, with 10 bases lying between them. CDR3 size: 14 residues. The CDR3 nucleotides are TGTGCCAGCAGTTTATCCGGGGGGGGCACTGAAGCTTTCTTT. Its translation is CASSLSGGGTEAFF.

The J gene is TRBJ2-5, the V gene TRBV5-1, with TRBD2 matching over 8 bases. The CDR3 is 14 amino acids. V shed 4 bases and J 0 bases; nucleotides not matched to a gene: 2. The germline V gene has CDR1 SGHRS and CDR2 YFSETQ. The CDR3 region has the DNA TGCGCCAGCAGCCCGGGACTAGACCAAGAGACCCAGTACTTC. Protein sequence: CASSPGLDQETQYF.

The V gene is TRBV10-2, the J gene TRBJ2-3; weak D call: TRBD2 (5 bases). Germline V gives CDR1 WSHSY, CDR2 SAAADI. V dropped 6 bases and J dropped 1 base, with 11 bases sitting between them. The CDR3 has 14 residues. CDR3 amino acids: CASSQDYRTDTQYF. DNA for the CDR3: TGCGCCAGCAGCCAAGACTACCGCACAGATACGCAGTATTTT.

This chain connects TRBV27 to TRBJ1-4, with a tentative D call TRBD1 (6 bases). Per germline, CDR1 MNHEY and CDR2 SMNVEV (reference sequence). The CDR3 runs 15 residues. Trimming took off 4 bases at V and 0 bases at J, with 9 bases between the two ends. CDR3 residues: CASSSSGATNEKLFF. The CDR3 DNA is TGTGCCAGCAGTTCCTCAGGGGCAACTAATGAAAAACTGTTTTTT.

The chain joins TRBV4-2 to TRBJ1-1; 7 bases map to TRBD1. CDR1 LGHNA and CDR2 YNFKEQ come from the germline V gene. The length of the CDR3 is 15 residues. The V gene end was trimmed by 4 bases and the J gene end by 5 bases; junction bases not matched to a gene: 10. The CDR3 loop is CASSLTGQAGTEAFF. The DNA of the CDR3 is TGTGCCAGCAGCCTAACCGGACAGGCGGGGACTGAAGCTTTCTTT.

V gene TRBV4-2 combines with J gene TRBJ2-7; D possibly corresponds to TRBD2 (5 bases). CDR1 is LGHNA, CDR2 YNFKEQ, per germline. The CDR3 has 14 amino acids. Trimming cost V 0 bases and J 6 bases, with 12 bases left between them. The CDR3 protein is CASSQDHGGGEQYF. CDR3 nucleotides: TGTGCCAGCAGCCAAGATCACGGAGGCGGCGAGCAGTACTTC.

This sequence joins TRBV14 and TRBJ1-2, with a tentative D call TRBD1 (6 bases). V was shortened by 3 bases and J by 3 bases, with 14 bases between the two germline ends. Germline loops: CDR1 SGHDN, CDR2 FVKESK. The CDR3 runs 15 residues. The chain's CDR3 is CASSQNLQGDYGYTF. Here the CDR3 DNA reads TGTGCCAGCAGCCAGAATTTACAGGGAGACTATGGCTACACCTTC.

In this sample, this clone turned up once. The chain uses TRBV5-1 and TRBJ2-7, with a possible D match to TRBD1 (6 bases). CDR3 size: 14 residues. V was trimmed by 1 base and J by 6 bases, leaving 14 bases between them. Germline V gene data show CDR1 as SGHRS and CDR2 as YFSETQ. DNA of the CDR3: TGCGCCAGCAGCTTGTTACAGGGCAAAGGCGAGCAGTACTTC. Its protein is CASSLLQGKGEQYF. The entire variable domain, with the rest obtained from reference TRBV5-1 and TRBJ2-7, is as follows: KAGVTQTPRYLIKTRGQQVTLSCSPISGHRSVSWYQQTPGQGLQFLFEYFSETQRNKGNFPGRFSGRQFSNSRSEMNVSTLELGDSALYLCASSLLQGKGEQYFGPGTRLTVT.

In this sample, this clone turned up a few times. The CDR3, as DNA: TGTGCCAGCAGCTTGGTGTTTAGCGGAAGCACAGATACGCAGTATTTT. Amino acids: CASSLVFSGSTDTQYF. The chain employs TRBV5-6 and TRBJ2-3; possible D gene TRBD2, 6 bases. The CDR3 contains 16 residues. The germline gives CDR1 SGHDT, CDR2 YYEEEE. V was clipped by 0 bases and J by 0 bases, with 11 bases between them.

The chain links TRBV30 to TRBJ1-2, with D possibly matching TRBD1 (5 bases). The length of the CDR3 is 11 residues. The ends were cut back, 5 bases at V and 8 bases at J, with 12 bases in the middle. In germline, CDR1 is GTSNPN, CDR2 SVGIG (reference sequence). The CDR3 sequence is CAWGSGWGYTF. In nucleotides, the CDR3 is TGTGCCTGGGGTTCAGGGTGGGGCTACACCTTC.

The V gene is TRBV7-4, the J gene TRBJ2-7; D might be TRBD2 (6 bases). In germline, CDR1 is SGHVT, CDR2 SQSDAQ. This CDR3 is 15 amino acids long. V lost 1 base and J 1 base, leaving 11 bases between the germline ends. The chain's CDR3 is CASSLGAGLSYEQYF. The CDR3 DNA reads as TGTGCCAGCAGCTTAGGAGCGGGCCTTTCCTACGAGCAGTACTTC.

V usage is TRBV27 and J usage is TRBJ1-2, with TRBD1 identical over 9 bases. Germline V gene sequence: CDR1 MNHEY, CDR2 SMNVEV (reference sequence). With 4 bases clipped from V and 5 bases from J, the junction kept 5 bases outside the gene matches. The CDR3 has 14 amino acids. This CDR3 is CASSSPDRGYGYTF. In nucleotides, the CDR3 is TGTGCCAGCAGTTCCCCGGACAGGGGATATGGCTACACCTTC.

For this clone: The junction and the germline gene differ at one end; a read error may be behind it. V is TRBV5-1 and J is TRBJ2-1, with 8 positions matching TRBD2. Germline CDR1 is SGHRS and CDR2 is YFSETQ. The CDR3 runs to 15 residues. The CDR3 coding sequence is TGCGCCAGCAGCTCCCGGACTAGCTCCCACAATGAGCAGTTCTTC. It codes for CASSSRTSSHNEQFF.

J is TRBJ2-1 and V is TRBV7-3; 10 bases match TRBD1. The V segment lost 5 bases and the J segment 7 bases; nucleotides outside the gene matches: 8. The length of the CDR3 is 15 residues. Germline V gene lookup returns CDR1 SGHTA and CDR2 FQGTGA. CDR3 region: CASSRGTGVENEQFF. The CDR3 bases are TGTGCCAGCAGCCGCGGGACAGGGGTAGAGAATGAGCAGTTCTTC.

V usage is TRBV18 and J usage is TRBJ2-5, with a possible D match to TRBD1 (6 bases). The CDR3 extends over 14 amino acids. Trimming stripped 6 bases from V and 4 bases from J, with 15 bases between. Per the germline V gene, CDR1 is KGHSH and CDR2 is LQKENI. The CDR3 sequence is CASSQTGQGETQYF. In nucleotides, the CDR3 is TGTGCCAGCTCTCAAACAGGGCAAGGAGAGACCCAGTACTTC.